The T cell receptor beta chain under discussion was sequenced for a study of blood T cells in healthy people across ages. Study-level findings and limits: There was no known CMV status for donors, so expanded clonotype changes were possibly confounded.

In germline, CDR1 is SGHAT, CDR2 FQDESV (reference sequence). V trimming: 5 bases; J trimming: 7 bases; junction bases outside the gene matches: 11. The length of the CDR3 is 15 residues. As regards this clonotype: The antigen is unknown.

It was with a sample-barcoded 5' primer and a J-beta primer mix that a second PCR of roughly 7 to 12 cycles was run. All samples yielded 2.5 million or more CDR3-containing paired-end reads. In TCRdb, the 5' RACE reads were re-called with MiXCR into one record per CDR3 protein. This repertoire shows approximately 730,000 distinct CDR3 sequences, 40% to 45% found once; its top ten account for roughly 20%. This chain connects TRBV11-1 to TRBJ2-7; 10 nucleotides line up with TRBD2. Source material: blood. The receptor's source is a woman aged 60-70 years in good health. This chain's CDR3 is CASSQTSGPTREQYF. CDR3 nucleotides: TGTGCCAGCAGCCAGACTAGCGGGCCCACGAGGGAGCAGTACTTC.